This passage covers 5 T cell receptor beta chains from one sample sequenced in a study of blood T cell repertoires in COVID-19. The table came from immunoSEQ multiplex PCR; TCRdb's copy has only in-frame clones and leaves some out. The table shows some 160,000 clones, with around 86% occurring only once. Sequencing was done on a sample of peripheral blood. The receptors were sampled from a woman aged 80 or over with COVID-19, enrolled during active disease.

J is TRBJ2-1 and V is TRBV28, with TRBD1 matching 9 bases. Germline-derived CDR1 and CDR2 are MDHEN and SYDVKM. The CDR3 length is 16 residues. Losses at the gene ends were 7 bases for V and 10 bases for J; bases not matched to a gene: 17. DNA for the CDR3: TGTGCCAGCATGGGACTGGGACAGGGCCTCCGGGACGAGCAGTTCTTC. Its protein is CASMGLGQGLRDEQFF.

This sequence joins TRBV2 and TRBJ2-3; D is undetermined. V was clipped by 5 bases and J by 6 bases, with 12 bases between them. CDR1 is SNHLY and CDR2 is FYNNEI in the germline V gene. The length of the CDR3 is 13 residues. The CDR3 DNA reads as TGTGCCAGCAGTTATTACAGAATCGATACGCAGTATTTT. Translating it yields CASSYYRIDTQYF.

The chain carries TRBV9 and TRBJ1-1; the D is unclear. The CDR3 sequence is 14 residues long. V was trimmed by 0 bases and J by 4 bases, leaving 10 bases between them. Per the germline V gene, CDR1 is SGDLS and CDR2 is YYNGEE. CDR3 sequence (DNA): TGTGCCAGCAGCGTAGGAGCCCTTTCCACTGAAGCTTTCTTT. Encoded protein: CASSVGALSTEAFF.

The chain employs TRBV5-6 and TRBJ1-3, with unresolved D. CDR3 length equals 16 residues. Germline CDR1 is SGHDT and CDR2 is YYEEEE. Trimming removed 4 bases at V and 3 bases at J, with 17 bases between. The CDR3 is CASSIGGGRRGNTIYF. CDR3 nucleotides: TGTGCCAGCAGCATTGGCGGTGGTAGGCGTGGAAACACCATATATTTT. Combining the CDR3 with reference TRBV5-6 and TRBJ1-3 gives the whole variable domain DAGVTQSPTHLIKTRGQQVTLRCSPKSGHDTVSWYQQALGQGPQFIFQYYEEEERQRGNFPDRFSGHQFPNYSSELNVNALLLGDSALYLCASSIGGGRRGNTIYFGEGSWLTVV.

The rearrangement links TRBV4-1 to TRBJ2-7; 7 nucleotides agree with TRBD1. The CDR3 runs 13 residues. The germline CDR1 and CDR2 sequences are MGHRA and YSYEKL. Losses at the gene ends were 4 bases for V and 4 bases for J; bases not matched to a gene: 4. Written as DNA, the CDR3 is TGCGCCAGCAGCCCAATGGACAGGTACGAGCAGTACTTC. It codes for CASSPMDRYEQYF.